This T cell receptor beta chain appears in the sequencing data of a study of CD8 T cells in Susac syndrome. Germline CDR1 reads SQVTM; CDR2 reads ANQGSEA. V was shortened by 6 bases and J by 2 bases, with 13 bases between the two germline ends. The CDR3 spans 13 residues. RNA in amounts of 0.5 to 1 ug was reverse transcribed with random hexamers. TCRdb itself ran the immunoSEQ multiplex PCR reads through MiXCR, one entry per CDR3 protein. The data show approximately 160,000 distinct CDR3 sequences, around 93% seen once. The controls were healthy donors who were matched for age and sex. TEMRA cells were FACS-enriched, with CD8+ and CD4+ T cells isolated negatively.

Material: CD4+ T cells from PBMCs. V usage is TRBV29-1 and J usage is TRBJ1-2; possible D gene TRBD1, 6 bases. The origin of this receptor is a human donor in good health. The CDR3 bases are TGCAGCGTGCGGACAGACTTAAACTATGGCTACACCTTC. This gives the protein CSVRTDLNYGYTF.